The text below deals with one TCR beta chain. What it binds is not known. Primed by a sample-barcoded 5' primer and a J-beta primer mix, a second PCR proceeded for about 7 to 11 cycles. Using its own MiXCR run on the 5' RACE reads, TCRdb lists one record per CDR3 protein. This sample yields about 1.6 million distinct CDR3 sequences, of which 34% are seen a single time; approximately 10% belongs to the top ten. This CDR3 region has 15 residues. The germline V and J ends were trimmed by 5 bases and 1 base, with 12 bases remaining between them. Germline CDR1 reads LNHDA; CDR2 reads SQIVND (reference sequence). This record belongs to a study of blood T cells in healthy people across ages. Whole-study results and caveats: The diversity estimates, figures obtained from one million T cells, were considered underestimates.

Sequencing was done on a sample of blood. This chain connects TRBV19 to TRBJ1-5; D gene ambiguous. The source of this sequence is a young woman in good health. CDR3 amino acids: CASSESPVSNQPQHF. CDR3 DNA: TGTGCCAGTAGTGAGTCACCCGTCAGCAATCAGCCCCAGCATTTT.